These T cell receptor beta chains were read from a single sample in a study of blood T cell repertoires in COVID-19. The assay was immunoSEQ multiplex PCR, and TCRdb's table has in-frame clones only and misses some. The data show 150,000 or so clones, about 85% seen once. Sample: peripheral blood. All receptors derive from a man aged 55 to 70 who had recovered from COVID-19. CDR3s include the opening cysteine and the closing phenylalanine or tryptophan. A D gene is named only where the DNA matches it firmly. The listing skips clone size in some rows; elsewhere it reads once, few, many or a size class.

V gene: TRBV5-6
D gene: TRBD1
clone size: -
J gene: TRBJ2-7
CDR3 DNA: TGTGCCAGCAGCTTTGACAGGGGCTACGAGCAGTACTTC
CDR3 protein: CASSFDRGYEQYF

V gene: TRBV29-1
D gene: TRBD1
clone size: -
J gene: TRBJ2-1
CDR3 DNA: TGCAGCGTGGGACAGGGCAGGGGGCAGTTCTTC
CDR3 protein: CSVGQGRGQFF

V gene: TRBV5-1
D gene: -
clone size: -
J gene: TRBJ1-6
CDR3 DNA: TGCGCCAGCAGCCCCTACGGGGGGAATAATTCACCCCTCCACTTT
CDR3 protein: CASSPYGGNNSPLHF

V gene: TRBV19
D gene: -
clone size: -
J gene: TRBJ1-4
CDR3 DNA: TGTGCCAGTCAGGACAGTGCTAATGAAAAACTGTTTTTT
CDR3 protein: CASQDSANEKLFF

V gene: TRBV23-1
D gene: -
clone size: -
J gene: TRBJ2-7
CDR3 DNA: TGCGCCAGCAGGCAAGGCCCCCTAGACAGCTACTCCTACGAGCAGTACTTC
CDR3 protein: CASRQGPLDSYSYEQYF

V gene: TRBV5-1
D gene: TRBD1
clone size: -
J gene: TRBJ1-1
CDR3 DNA: TGCGCCAGCAGCTCACAGGGGGCTCAATACACTGAAGCTTTCTTT
CDR3 protein: CASSSQGAQYTEAFF

V gene: TRBV4-3
D gene: TRBD2
clone size: -
J gene: TRBJ2-1
CDR3 DNA: TGCGCCAGCAGCCGGCGACTAGCGGGGGGGCTTGAGCAGTTCTTC
CDR3 protein: CASSRRLAGGLEQFF

V gene: TRBV6-5
D gene: -
clone size: -
J gene: TRBJ1-2
CDR3 DNA: TGTGCCAGCAGACTTACTAGACCCGGGGTCTATGGCTACACCTTC
CDR3 protein: CASRLTRPGVYGYTF

V gene: TRBV6-4
D gene: -
clone size: -
J gene: TRBJ1-5
CDR3 DNA: TGTGCCAGCAGTGACAGCGCCAATCAGCCCCAGCATTTT
CDR3 protein: CASSDSANQPQHF

V gene: TRBV5-4
D gene: -
clone size: -
J gene: TRBJ2-7
CDR3 DNA: TGTGCCAGCAGCCCTGGGGGCAGGCTCGAGCAGTACTTC
CDR3 protein: CASSPGGRLEQYF

V gene: TRBV5-4
D gene: TRBD2
clone size: -
J gene: TRBJ2-7
CDR3 DNA: TGTGCCAGCAGCCCCGGGACTAGCGGATATTACTACGAGCAGTACTTC
CDR3 protein: CASSPGTSGYYYEQYF

V gene: TRBV6-6
D gene: -
clone size: -
J gene: TRBJ2-7
CDR3 DNA: TGTGCCAGCAGTTACGAGCGGTACTACGAGCAGTACTTC
CDR3 protein: CASSYERYYEQYF

V gene: TRBV14
D gene: TRBD1
clone size: once
J gene: TRBJ1-2
CDR3 DNA: TGTGCCAGCAGCCGAGACAGGGGCGTTGGCTACACCTTC
CDR3 protein: CASSRDRGVGYTF

V gene: TRBV7-2
D gene: -
clone size: -
J gene: TRBJ2-7
CDR3 DNA: TGTGCCAGCAGCTTAGCTAGCGGACCCTACGAGCAGTACTTC
CDR3 protein: CASSLASGPYEQYF

V gene: TRBV19
D gene: TRBD1
clone size: -
J gene: TRBJ2-1
CDR3 DNA: TGTGCCAGTAGTTTTAGACAGGGGGCAGGCTACAATGAGCAGTTCTTC
CDR3 protein: CASSFRQGAGYNEQFF